Following are 28 T cell receptor beta chains from one sample sequenced in a study of OX40 agonist ivuxolimab in advanced cancers. Sequencing was performed with immunoSEQ multiplex PCR; in TCRdb, only in-frame clones are kept and a portion is missing. This sample carries tens of thousands of clones, approximately 85% of them seen once, and the ten largest clones take approximately 2.2%. The sample here was CD4+ or CD8+ T cells sorted from blood, taken in a trial of the OX40 agonist ivuxolimab. The receptor set was obtained from an adult with an advanced solid tumor such as melanoma, head and neck, liver or kidney cancer.

In nucleotides, the CDR3 is TGCGCCAGCAGCCAAGAATCCGGGACTCCAGGCGGAGGCTACACCTTC. Translation: CASSQESGTPGGGYTF. J is TRBJ1-2 and V is TRBV4-3; the D gene is possibly TRBD1 (5 bases). This CDR3 spans 16 amino acids. V was cut by 0 bases and J by 8 bases, with 19 bases left in between. Germline lookup yields CDR1 LGHNA and CDR2 YSLEER.

CDR3 sequence: CASSLNPGIANTGELFF. The CDR3 DNA reads TGTGCCAGCAGCTTGAACCCGGGGATCGCGAACACCGGGGAGCTGTTTTTT. V usage is TRBV7-3 and J usage is TRBJ2-2; D is perhaps TRBD2 (5 bases). The CDR3 has 17 residues. The V gene lost 3 bases and the J gene lost 0 bases, with 14 bases spanning the gap. The V gene's germline CDR1 is SGHTA and CDR2 FQGTGA.

The rearrangement joins TRBV5-8 to TRBJ2-6; D is undetermined. V gave up 2 bases and J gave up 2 bases, with 5 bases separating them. The CDR3 covers 14 residues. Germline CDR1 reads SGHTS; CDR2 reads YDEGEE. This CDR3 is CASSLGAGANVLTF. The CDR3 nucleotides are TGTGCCAGCAGCTTAGGCGCTGGGGCCAACGTCCTGACTTTC.

The count of this clone is one. The chain uses TRBV7-3 and TRBJ2-3, with a weak D call TRBD1 (6 bases). The CDR3 covers 13 residues. V was pared by 1 base and J by 8 bases, with 10 bases between. The germline CDR1 and CDR2 sequences are SGHTA and FQGTGA. The CDR3 reads CASSLKGVGTQYF. The CDR3 DNA is TGTGCCAGCAGCTTAAAGGGGGTGGGTACGCAGTATTTT.

Worth noting for this clone: The sample has other DNA sequences that encode this CDR3 too. The chain uses TRBV20-1 and TRBJ2-7; no firm D call. Trimming removed 3 bases at V and 0 bases at J, with 3 bases between. The CDR3 covers 11 residues. Germline loops: CDR1 DFQATT, CDR2 SNEGSKA (reference sequence). The CDR3 region is CSASSSYEQYF. In DNA, the CDR3 is TGCAGTGCTAGCAGCTCCTACGAGCAGTACTTC.

This chain links TRBV11-2 with TRBJ1-1; D unresolved. V was clipped by 1 base and J by 8 bases, with 5 bases between them. The germline CDR1 and CDR2 sequences are SGHAT and FQNNGV. This CDR3 is 11 amino acids long. DNA of the CDR3: TGTGCCAGCAGCTTAGGAGGGGAAGCTTTCTTT. The encoded protein is CASSLGGEAFF.

The gene calls are TRBV19 and TRBJ2-7; TRBD2 matches at 8 bases. J gave up 3 bases and V 6 bases, and 10 bases lay outside the gene matches. This CDR3 comprises 15 residues. Germline CDR1 and CDR2: LNHDA and SQIVND (reference sequence). The CDR3 DNA sequence: TGTGCCAGTAGACTAGCGGAACCCTCTCACTACGAGCAGTACTTC. Its translation is CASRLAEPSHYEQYF. Drawing the rest from reference TRBV19 and TRBJ2-7, the complete variable domain is DGGITQSPKYLFRKEGQNVTLSCEQNLNHDAMYWYRQDPGQGLRLIYYSQIVNDFQKGDIAEGYSVSREKKESFPLTVTSAQKNPTAFYLCASRLAEPSHYEQYFGPGTRLTVT.

The V gene is TRBV7-2, the J gene TRBJ1-1; D unclear. The V gene's germline CDR1 is SGHTA and CDR2 FQGNSA. There are 15 residues in the CDR3. V dropped 4 bases and J dropped 9 bases, with 21 bases sitting between them. The CDR3, as DNA: TGTGCCAGCAGCTCCGTGATGGGGTTGCGGCTTAAAGCTTTCTTT. It codes for CASSSVMGLRLKAFF.

The rearrangement uses TRBV28 and TRBJ2-7; a possible D gene is TRBD1 (5 bases). The germline V gene encodes CDR1 MDHEN and CDR2 SYDVKM. V lost 7 bases, J lost 4 bases, and 20 bases lay in between. The CDR3 sequence is 15 residues long. The CDR3 DNA reads TGTGCCAGCACCTCTCCTGCGGCAGGGATTTACGAGCAGTACTTC. Protein: CASTSPAAGIYEQYF. The full variable domain, completed using reference TRBV28 and TRBJ2-7, is DVKVTQSSRYLVKRTGEKVFLECVQDMDHENMFWYRQDPGLGLRLIYFSYDVKMKEKGDIPEGYSVSREKKERFSLILESASTNQTSMYLCASTSPAAGIYEQYFGPGTRLTVT.

This rearrangement joins TRBV28 to TRBJ1-6; D is ambiguous. The germline gives CDR1 MDHEN, CDR2 SYDVKM. The CDR3 is made up of 13 amino acids. For the CDR3, the DNA is TGTGGGGGTACGGGTGGTCTGGATTCACCCCTCCACTTT. Translation gives CGGTGGLDSPLHF.

The chain employs TRBV19 and TRBJ1-6; 7 bases map to TRBD1. The CDR3 length is 14 residues. Germline CDR1 reads LNHDA; CDR2 reads SQIVND (reference sequence). J was trimmed by 6 bases and V by 1 base; bases with no gene match: 0. CDR3 in amino acids: CASSIGDSNSPLHF. The CDR3 DNA follows: TGTGCCAGTAGTATAGGGGACAGTAATTCACCCCTCCACTTT.

The chain employs TRBV5-1 and TRBJ2-5; weak D call: TRBD1 (6 bases). From germline, CDR1 is SGHRS and CDR2 YFSETQ. The CDR3 is made up of 14 amino acids. The V end lost 3 bases, the J end lost 0 bases, and 9 bases lay between the germline ends. CDR3 bases: TGCGCCAGCAGCTCCGGACAGTACCAAGAGACCCAGTACTTC. It translates to CASSSGQYQETQYF.

The J gene is TRBJ2-7, the V gene TRBV30; the match to TRBD1 covers 9 bases. Trimming took 3 bases from V and 1 from J; bases not matched to a gene: 10. CDR3 size: 16 residues. The germline V gene has CDR1 GTSNPN and CDR2 SVGIG (reference sequence). CDR3 nucleotides: TGTGCCTGGAGAGCCTCCGACAGGGGGTGGTCCTACGAGCAGTACTTC. This translates into CAWRASDRGWSYEQYF.

Concerning this clone itself: Other nucleotide sequences in the sample specify the same CDR3. This rearrangement joins TRBV30 to TRBJ2-5; TRBD1 might be the D (5 bases). The germline gives CDR1 GTSNPN, CDR2 SVGIG (reference sequence). The CDR3 runs 12 residues. Trimming pared 2 bases from V and 3 bases from J, leaving 7 bases between. CDR3 in amino acids: CAWSSGKETQYF. The CDR3 DNA reads TGTGCCTGGAGTTCAGGGAAAGAGACCCAGTACTTC.

The chain carries TRBV25-1 and TRBJ2-3; D not resolved. Deletions cut 6 bases from V and 4 bases from J, with 8 bases between. The CDR3 is 12 residues long. CDR1 MGHDK and CDR2 SYGVNS come from the germline V gene. This CDR3 is CASRHGPDTQYF. For the CDR3, the DNA is TGTGCCAGCAGACACGGACCAGATACGCAGTATTTT.

J is TRBJ1-2 and V is TRBV9; D uncertain. This CDR3 contains 16 residues. V lost 0 bases to trimming and J lost 2 bases, with 14 bases between them. Germline CDR1 reads SGDLS; CDR2 reads YYNGEE. CDR3 loop: CASSVEGRRGNYGYTF. Here the CDR3 DNA reads TGTGCCAGCAGCGTAGAGGGCAGACGAGGAAACTATGGCTACACCTTC.

V and J are TRBV19 and TRBJ2-7, with 7 bases matching TRBD1. CDR3 length: 14 residues. J gave up 0 bases and V 5 bases, and 4 bases lay outside the gene matches. Looked up from germline, CDR1 is LNHDA and CDR2 is SQIVND (reference sequence). The CDR3 loop reads CASSVRDSSYEQYF. In DNA form, the CDR3 reads TGTGCCAGTAGTGTCCGGGACAGCTCCTACGAGCAGTACTTC.

This rearrangement joins TRBV6-6 to TRBJ1-5; 7 bases fit TRBD1. The CDR3 runs 15 residues. Germline values: CDR1 MNHNY, CDR2 SVGAGI (reference sequence). The ends lost 6 bases at V and 4 bases at J; junction bases unmatched: 9. The CDR3 reads CASSFRDRTNQPQHF. The CDR3, as DNA: TGTGCCAGCAGCTTCCGGGACAGAACTAATCAGCCCCAGCATTTT.

The J gene is TRBJ2-1, the V gene TRBV6-6; D perhaps matches TRBD2 (5 bases). The germline V gene encodes CDR1 MNHNY and CDR2 SVGAGI (reference sequence). The CDR3 extends over 11 amino acids. V lost 6 bases and J lost 6, with 6 bases in between. CDR3 residues: CASRGSNEQFF. The CDR3 nucleotides are TGTGCCAGCAGGGGGAGCAATGAGCAGTTCTTC.

This sequence joins TRBV10-1 and TRBJ2-3; perhaps D is TRBD1 or TRBD2 (5 bases each). The CDR3 has 16 amino acids. The ends were cut back, 0 bases at V and 2 bases at J, with 12 bases in the middle. Germline lookup yields CDR1 WNHNN and CDR2 SYGVQD (reference sequence). Here the CDR3 reads CASSESGRTLTDTQYF. The CDR3 DNA is TGCGCCAGCAGTGAGTCGGGACGGACCCTCACAGATACGCAGTATTTT.

The chain combines TRBV7-2 with TRBJ2-3; no clear D gene. In germline, CDR1 is SGHTA, CDR2 FQGNSA. Deletions cut 5 bases from V and 5 bases from J, with 8 bases between. The CDR3 is 12 amino acids. CDR3 sequence (DNA): TGTGCCAGCAGCCCATCCGTAGATACGCAGTATTTT. It specifies CASSPSVDTQYF.

The chain recombines TRBV27 with TRBJ1-4; maybe TRBD1 (5 bases). V was clipped by 3 bases and J by 0 bases, with 8 bases between them. Germline V gene data show CDR1 as MNHEY and CDR2 as SMNVEV (reference sequence). This CDR3 contains 15 residues. The CDR3: CASSFRGTTNEKLFF. The CDR3 nucleotides read TGTGCCAGCAGTTTTAGGGGAACAACTAATGAAAAACTGTTTTTT.

V and J are TRBV29-1 and TRBJ1-5; maybe TRBD1 (6 bases). This CDR3 comprises 13 residues. V was clipped by 5 bases and J by 1 base, with 9 bases between them. The germline CDR1 and CDR2 sequences are SQVTM and ANQGSEA. The CDR3 region is CSVQGKSNQPQHF. The CDR3 DNA reads as TGCAGCGTTCAGGGGAAGAGCAATCAGCCCCAGCATTTT.

CDR3 in DNA: TGTGCCAGCAGCCGGGCTTTGAGCGGGAAACATTCTTCCGAGCAGTACTTC. It translates to CASSRALSGKHSSEQYF. The rearrangement links TRBV27 to TRBJ2-7; TRBD2 agrees at 7 bases. V trimming: 6 bases; J trimming: 6 bases; junction bases outside the gene matches: 20. CDR3 size: 17 residues. Per the germline V gene, CDR1 is MNHEY and CDR2 is SMNVEV (reference sequence).

The chain joins TRBV11-2 to TRBJ2-1, with D possibly called TRBD1 or TRBD2 (5 bases each). The V end was cut by 1 base, the J end by 4 bases, with 14 bases between. From germline, CDR1 is SGHAT and CDR2 FQNNGV. The CDR3 is made up of 16 amino acids. CDR3 DNA: TGTGCCAGCAGCTTAGCAGGGTTAGCGATGTACAATGAGCAGTTCTTC. Translated, it gives CASSLAGLAMYNEQFF.

J is TRBJ2-5 and V is TRBV7-9, with D maybe TRBD2 (6 bases). The CDR3 covers 16 residues. Per the germline V gene, CDR1 is SEHNR and CDR2 is FQNEAQ (reference sequence). With 2 bases removed from V and 1 base from J, the gap between germline ends came to 14 bases. The chain's CDR3 is CASSLRRPGLQETQYF. CDR3 in DNA: TGTGCCAGCAGCTTAAGGCGCCCGGGACTCCAAGAGACCCAGTACTTC.

The J gene is TRBJ1-5, the V gene TRBV19, with 7 bases fitting TRBD1. In germline, CDR1 is LNHDA, CDR2 SQIVND (reference sequence). Trimming took 5 bases from V and 7 from J; bases not matched to a gene: 11. The CDR3 extends over 15 amino acids. Here the CDR3 reads CASSALTGTSQPQHF. The CDR3 coding sequence is TGTGCCAGTAGTGCCCTGACAGGGACAAGCCAGCCCCAGCATTTT.

V usage is TRBV7-2 and J usage is TRBJ2-3, with a weak D call TRBD1 (6 bases). From germline, CDR1 is SGHTA and CDR2 FQGNSA. The length of the CDR3 is 15 residues. The V gene lost 0 bases and the J gene lost 2 bases, with 9 bases spanning the gap. In nucleotides, the CDR3 is TGTGCCAGCAGCTTAGCGGGACATAACACAGATACGCAGTATTTT. This codes for CASSLAGHNTDTQYF. Supplemented by reference TRBV7-2 and TRBJ2-3, the full variable domain reads GAGVSQSPSNKVTEKGKDVELRCDPISGHTALYWYRQSLGQGLEFLIYFQGNSAPDKSGLPSDRFSAERTGGSVSTLTIQRTQQEDSAVYLCASSLAGHNTDTQYFGPGTRLTVL.